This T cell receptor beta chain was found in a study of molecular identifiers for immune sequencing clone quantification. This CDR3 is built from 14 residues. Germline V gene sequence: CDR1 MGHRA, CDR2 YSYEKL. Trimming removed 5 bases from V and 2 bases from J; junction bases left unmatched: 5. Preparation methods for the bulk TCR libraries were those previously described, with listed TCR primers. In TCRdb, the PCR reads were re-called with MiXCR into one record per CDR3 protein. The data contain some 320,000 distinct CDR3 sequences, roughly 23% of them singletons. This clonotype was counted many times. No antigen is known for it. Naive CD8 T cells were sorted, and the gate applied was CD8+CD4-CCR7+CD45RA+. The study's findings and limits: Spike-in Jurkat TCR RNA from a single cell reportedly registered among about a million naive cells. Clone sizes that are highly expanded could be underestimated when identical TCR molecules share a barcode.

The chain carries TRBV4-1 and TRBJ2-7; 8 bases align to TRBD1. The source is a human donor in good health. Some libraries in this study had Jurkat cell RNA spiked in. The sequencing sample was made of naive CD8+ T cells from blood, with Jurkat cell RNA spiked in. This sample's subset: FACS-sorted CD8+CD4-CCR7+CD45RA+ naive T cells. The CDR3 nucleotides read TGCGCCAGCAGCATGGGACAGGAGACCTACGAGCAGTACTTC. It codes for CASSMGQETYEQYF.